The 26 T cell receptor beta chains below come from one sample, sequenced in a study of immune evolution from preneoplasia to lung adenocarcinoma. The protocol was immunoSEQ multiplex PCR, while the TCRdb copy is restricted to in-frame clones and leaves out a portion. Of about 8,000 clones listed, around 80% are singletons. The sequencing input was FFPE adjacent normal lung tissue. Every receptor here comes from an older person with lung adenocarcinoma.

This chain joins TRBV27 and TRBJ1-4; no reliable D call. Germline V gives CDR1 MNHEY, CDR2 SMNVEV (reference sequence). CDR3 size: 15 residues. With 7 bases removed from V and 5 bases from J, the gap between germline ends came to 17 bases. Here the CDR3 DNA reads TGTGCCAGCACCGACCTAAAGGGATCCAATGAAAAACTGTTTTTT. This sequence encodes CASTDLKGSNEKLFF.

This chain's CDR3 is CASRLTGGNTEAFF. DNA for the CDR3: TGTGCCAGCAGGCTGACAGGGGGGAACACTGAAGCTTTCTTT. The chain employs TRBV5-6 and TRBJ1-1; the match to TRBD1 covers 9 bases. From germline, CDR1 is SGHDT and CDR2 YYEEEE. J gave up 1 base and V 5 bases, and 3 bases lay outside the gene matches. CDR3 length equals 14 residues.

V is TRBV30 and J is TRBJ1-1; D gene uncertain. The germline V and J ends were trimmed by 2 bases and 0 bases, with 4 bases remaining between them. Germline lookup yields CDR1 GTSNPN and CDR2 SVGIG (reference sequence). There are 12 residues in the CDR3. As DNA, the CDR3 is TGTGCCTGGAGTCACCTGAACACTGAAGCTTTCTTT. This codes for CAWSHLNTEAFF. Combining the CDR3 with reference TRBV30 and TRBJ1-1 gives the whole variable domain SQTIHQWPATLVQPVGSPLSLECTVEGTSNPNLYWYRQAAGRGLQLLFYSVGIGQISSEVPQNLSASRPQDRQFILSSKKLLLSDSGFYLCAWSHLNTEAFFGQGTRLTVV.

V and J are TRBV4-1 and TRBJ1-5; TRBD1 agrees at 7 bases. After removal of 1 base from V and 4 bases from J, the junction contained 4 bases not matched to a gene. The CDR3 consists of 15 residues. Germline CDR1 reads MGHRA; CDR2 reads YSYEKL. This CDR3 reads CASSQGKQGNQPQHF. The CDR3 DNA sequence: TGCGCCAGCAGCCAAGGGAAACAGGGGAATCAGCCCCAGCATTTT.

J is TRBJ1-1 and V is TRBV20-1, with TRBD1 identical over 7 bases. J lost 10 bases, V lost 1 base, and 3 bases had no gene match. Germline V gene lookup returns CDR1 DFQATT and CDR2 SNEGSKA (reference sequence). The CDR3 consists of 11 residues. CDR3 residues: CSARGTGGAFF. In nucleotides, the CDR3 is TGCAGTGCTAGAGGGACAGGTGGAGCTTTCTTT.

V usage is TRBV10-3 and J usage is TRBJ2-4, with a tentative D call TRBD1 (6 bases). The CDR3 spans 16 residues. Germline CDR1 and CDR2: ENHRY and SYGVKD. Trimming took off 2 bases at V and 3 bases at J, with 14 bases between the two ends. The CDR3 DNA is TGTGCCATCAGTGAGATGACAGGAGAGGACAAAAACATTCAGTACTTC. It specifies CAISEMTGEDKNIQYF.

The chain recombines TRBV7-8 with TRBJ1-4; TRBD1 is a possible D gene (5 bases). There are 12 residues in the CDR3. V gave up 6 bases and J gave up 10 bases, with 12 bases separating them. The germline V gene encodes CDR1 SGHVS and CDR2 FQNEAQ. CDR3: CASSPAGGKLFF. The CDR3, as DNA: TGTGCCAGCAGTCCGGCTGGGGGAAAACTGTTTTTT.

The table lists this clone with a count of one. The rearrangement uses TRBV6-1 and TRBJ2-5; D perhaps matches TRBD2 (6 bases). CDR1 is MNHNS, CDR2 SASEGT, per germline. CDR3 length: 14 amino acids. V dropped 6 bases and J dropped 5 bases, with 16 bases sitting between them. The CDR3 sequence: CASSALGSGETQYF. The CDR3 bases are TGTGCCAGCAGCGCCTTGGGGAGCGGGGAGACCCAGTACTTC.

This sequence joins TRBV6-1 and TRBJ2-1, with D tentatively TRBD1 (5 bases). Deletions cut 2 bases from V and 0 bases from J, with 8 bases between. This CDR3 spans 15 amino acids. Looked up from germline, CDR1 is MNHNS and CDR2 is SASEGT. The CDR3, as DNA: TGTGCCAGCAGTGAAAGGGGTAGCTCCTACAATGAGCAGTTCTTC. Translated: CASSERGSSYNEQFF.

V is TRBV4-1 and J is TRBJ1-4; D is ambiguous. Germline loops: CDR1 MGHRA, CDR2 YSYEKL. The CDR3 spans 13 residues. Trimming shortened V by 4 bases and J by 3 bases, and 6 bases separated the two germline ends. DNA for the CDR3: TGCGCCAGCAGCCGGGCGCCTAATGAAAAACTGTTTTTT. Translated, it gives CASSRAPNEKLFF.

The genes are TRBV7-9 and TRBJ1-1, with D uncertain. Germline CDR1 SEHNR, CDR2 FQNEAQ (reference sequence). V shed 5 bases and J shed 5 bases, with 15 bases lying between them. This CDR3 contains 14 residues. The CDR3 bases are TGTGCCAGCAGCGGCGCGGAGGGAGGAACTGAAGCTTTCTTT. Protein product: CASSGAEGGTEAFF.

The chain carries TRBV7-9 and TRBJ2-7; D uncertain. V was pared by 4 bases and J by 4 bases, with 8 bases between. Germline-derived CDR1 and CDR2 are SEHNR and FQNEAQ (reference sequence). The CDR3 covers 12 residues. The CDR3 nucleotides read TGTGCCAGCAGCTCGAAGAGGTACGAGCAGTACTTC. This codes for CASSSKRYEQYF.

This rearrangement joins TRBV10-1 to TRBJ1-5; TRBD1 matches 8 bases. V trimming: 8 bases; J trimming: 9 bases; junction bases outside the gene matches: 6. CDR1 and CDR2 (germline): WNHNN, SYGVQD (reference sequence). The CDR3 has 12 amino acids. In DNA form, the CDR3 reads TGCGCCAGCGGGGACAGGCAATGGCCCCAGCATTTT. Amino acid sequence: CASGDRQWPQHF.

This clone was detected once. The chain is built from TRBV5-8 and TRBJ2-7; tentatively, D is TRBD1 (5 bases). Germline CDR1 SGHTS, CDR2 YDEGEE. This CDR3 spans 15 amino acids. Trimming took off 0 bases at V and 0 bases at J, with 10 bases between the two ends. In DNA, the CDR3 is TGTGCCAGCAGCTTGGGGGATAGGGGCTCCTACGAGCAGTACTTC. Protein product: CASSLGDRGSYEQYF.

The rearrangement joins TRBV10-1 to TRBJ2-2, with 9 bases lining up with TRBD2. Germline V gene data show CDR1 as WNHNN and CDR2 as SYGVQD (reference sequence). The CDR3 runs to 14 residues. After removal of 5 bases from V and 8 bases from J, the junction contained 6 bases not matched to a gene. The CDR3 DNA reads TGCGCCAGCAGTAGGGGGACTAGCATTGGGGAGCTGTTTTTT. As protein: CASSRGTSIGELFF.

The rearrangement links TRBV4-1 to TRBJ2-3; 7 bases map to TRBD2. The CDR3 is 15 residues long. Germline trimming cut 1 base from V and 5 bases from J; bases unmatched to any gene: 6. Germline lookup yields CDR1 MGHRA and CDR2 YSYEKL. This chain's CDR3 is CASSQGWGGRDTQYF. The CDR3 DNA reads as TGCGCCAGCAGCCAAGGGTGGGGAGGGAGAGATACGCAGTATTTT.

The chain combines TRBV5-4 with TRBJ1-3; 8 bases map to TRBD1. V gave up 4 bases and J gave up 2 bases; unmatched junction bases: 2. Germline CDR1 and CDR2: SGHNT and YYREEE (reference sequence). This CDR3 is built from 14 residues. The CDR3 here is CASSQQGAGNTIYF. The CDR3 region has the DNA TGTGCCAGCAGCCAACAGGGGGCTGGAAACACCATATATTTT.

This clone was seen more than once but under ten times. The gene calls are TRBV30 and TRBJ2-1; D possibly corresponds to TRBD1 (6 bases). The ends were cut back, 0 bases at V and 1 base at J, with 10 bases in the middle. The CDR3 runs to 15 residues. Germline V gene lookup returns CDR1 GTSNPN and CDR2 SVGIG (reference sequence). The CDR3, as DNA: TGTGCCTGGAGTGTGGGGCAGGGGTCCTACAATGAGCAGTTCTTC. Translating it yields CAWSVGQGSYNEQFF.

The rearrangement uses TRBV10-2 and TRBJ1-2; D might be TRBD1 (5 bases). The CDR3 spans 14 residues. Germline V gives CDR1 WSHSY, CDR2 SAAADI. The V gene lost 8 bases and the J gene lost 3 bases, with 16 bases spanning the gap. Written as DNA, the CDR3 is TGCGCCAGCGGGACTTCAGGGAGCTACTATGGCTACACCTTC. Translated: CASGTSGSYYGYTF.

By sample fraction, this clone is medium-sized. V and J are TRBV7-2 and TRBJ2-3; 8 bases map to TRBD2. Germline V gene sequence: CDR1 SGHTA, CDR2 FQGNSA. The CDR3 extends over 15 amino acids. The junction had 4 bases not matched to a gene; V was cut back by 1 base and J by 4 bases. The CDR3 here is CASSLGQRGSDTQYF. The CDR3 DNA follows: TGTGCCAGCAGCTTAGGCCAGCGGGGGTCAGATACGCAGTATTTT.

The rearrangement links TRBV5-1 to TRBJ2-2, with 7 positions matching TRBD2. The CDR3 sequence is 17 residues long. Germline CDR1 reads SGHRS; CDR2 reads YFSETQ. V gave up 4 bases and J gave up 0 bases; unmatched junction bases: 9. CDR3 nucleotides: TGCGCCAGCAGCACGGCCTGGAGCGGGACGAACACCGGGGAGCTGTTTTTT. This encodes CASSTAWSGTNTGELFF.

As DNA, the CDR3 is TGCGCCAGCAGCTTTACAAGCGACAGGGGTGAAGCTTTCTTT. Translation: CASSFTSDRGEAFF. The chain recombines TRBV5-1 with TRBJ1-1; 8 positions agree with TRBD1. The V gene's germline CDR1 is SGHRS and CDR2 YFSETQ. The CDR3 loop spans 14 amino acids. Losses at the gene ends were 2 bases for V and 7 bases for J; bases not matched to a gene: 7.

The gene calls are TRBV6-1 and TRBJ1-5; 10 positions agree with TRBD1. This CDR3 is 14 amino acids long. V dropped 1 base and J dropped 6; count of bases not matched to a gene: 0. CDR1 MNHNS and CDR2 SASEGT come from the germline V gene. The CDR3: CASSEGTGGQPQHF. CDR3 coding DNA: TGTGCCAGCAGTGAAGGGACAGGGGGTCAGCCCCAGCATTTT.

This chain uses TRBV13 with TRBJ2-1; D is possibly TRBD1 or TRBD2 (5 bases each). Germline V CDR1 and CDR2: PRHDT, FYEKMQ (reference sequence). The CDR3 is 15 residues long. The V end was cut by 4 bases, the J end by 3 bases, with 13 bases between. The CDR3 DNA is TGTGCCAGCAGCTCGGGACCACCCCTCTACAATGAGCAGTTCTTC. Its translation: CASSSGPPLYNEQFF.

The CDR3: CASSLELGGTVHQPQHF. The CDR3 DNA sequence: TGTGCCAGCAGCTTGGAATTGGGGGGAACAGTCCATCAGCCCCAGCATTTT. The chain employs TRBV7-9 and TRBJ1-5, with D maybe TRBD1 (5 bases). Germline V gene lookup returns CDR1 SEHNR and CDR2 FQNEAQ (reference sequence). The CDR3 extends over 17 amino acids. V lost 3 bases, J lost 5 bases, and 20 bases lay in between.

The chain has TRBV6-1 and TRBJ1-5; D not certain. The CDR3 is 16 amino acids. V shed 1 base and J shed 0 bases, with 10 bases lying between them. From germline, CDR1 is MNHNS and CDR2 SASEGT. DNA of the CDR3: TGTGCCAGCAGTGAAGTTAACTCCATTAGCAATCAGCCCCAGCATTTT. Protein: CASSEVNSISNQPQHF.